Given below is one T cell receptor (beta chain) in context. This entry is derived from a study of CD8 T cells in Susac syndrome. The TEMRA cells underwent FACS enrichment, while the CD8+ and CD4+ T cells underwent negative isolation. The RNA, 0.5 to 1 ug, was put through reverse transcription using random hexamers. TCR beta CDR3 was amplified by immunoSEQ multiplex PCR. This amplification extended across 54 Vbeta and 13 Jbeta segments. TCRdb reprocessed the immunoSEQ multiplex PCR reads via MiXCR and lists one record per CDR3 protein. The data contain fewer than 200,000 distinct CDR3 sequences, about 95% of them singletons. Trimming took 5 bases from V and 2 from J, leaving 9 bases between them. This CDR3 is 12 amino acids long. Germline loops: CDR1 SQVTM, CDR2 ANQGSEA.

The rearrangement links TRBV29-1 to TRBJ1-2; the D is unclear. This TCR derives from a human donor with multiple sclerosis. Sequencing was performed on CD8+ T cells from PBMCs. The CDR3 spells CSVPHGNYGYTF. As DNA, the CDR3 is TGCAGCGTTCCTCACGGGAACTATGGCTACACCTTC.